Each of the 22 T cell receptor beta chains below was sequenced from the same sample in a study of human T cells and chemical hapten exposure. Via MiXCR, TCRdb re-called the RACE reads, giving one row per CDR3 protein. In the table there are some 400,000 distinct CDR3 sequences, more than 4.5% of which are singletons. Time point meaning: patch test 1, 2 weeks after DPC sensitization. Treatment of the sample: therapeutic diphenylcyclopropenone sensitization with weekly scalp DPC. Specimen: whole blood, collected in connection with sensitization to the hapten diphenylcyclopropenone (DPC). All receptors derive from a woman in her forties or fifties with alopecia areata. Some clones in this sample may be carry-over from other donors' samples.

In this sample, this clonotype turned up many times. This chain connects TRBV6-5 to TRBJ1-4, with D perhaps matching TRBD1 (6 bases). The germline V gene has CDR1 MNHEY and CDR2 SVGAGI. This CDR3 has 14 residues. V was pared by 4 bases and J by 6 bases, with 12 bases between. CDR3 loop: CASSSRGGDEKLFF. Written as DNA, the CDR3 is TGTGCCAGCAGTTCTAGGGGGGGAGATGAAAAACTGTTTTTT.

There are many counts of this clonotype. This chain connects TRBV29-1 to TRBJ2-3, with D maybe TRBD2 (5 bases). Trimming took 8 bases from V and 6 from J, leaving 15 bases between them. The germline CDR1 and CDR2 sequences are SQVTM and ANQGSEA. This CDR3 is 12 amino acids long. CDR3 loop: CSIEGARDTQYF. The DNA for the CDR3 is TGCAGCATCGAGGGAGCCCGGGATACGCAGTATTTT.

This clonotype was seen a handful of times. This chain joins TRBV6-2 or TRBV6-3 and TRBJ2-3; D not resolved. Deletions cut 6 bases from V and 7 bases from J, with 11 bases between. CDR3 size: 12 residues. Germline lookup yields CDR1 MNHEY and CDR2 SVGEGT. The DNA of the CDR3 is TGTGCCAGCAGCCTCGAGGATCATACGCAGTATTTT. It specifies CASSLEDHTQYF.

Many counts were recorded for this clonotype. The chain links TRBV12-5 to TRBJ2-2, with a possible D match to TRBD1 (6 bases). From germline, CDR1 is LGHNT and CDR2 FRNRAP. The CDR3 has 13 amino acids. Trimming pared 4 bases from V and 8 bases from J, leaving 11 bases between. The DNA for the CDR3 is TGTGCTAGTGGTTGGTCCGGGACAGGGGAGCTGTTTTTT. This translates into CASGWSGTGELFF.

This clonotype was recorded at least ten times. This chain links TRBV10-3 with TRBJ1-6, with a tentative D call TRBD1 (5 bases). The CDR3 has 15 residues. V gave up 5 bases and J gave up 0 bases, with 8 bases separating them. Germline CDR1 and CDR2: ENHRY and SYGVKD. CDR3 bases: TGTGCCATCAGTAAGCAGGGCTCCTATAATTCACCCCTCCACTTT. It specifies CAISKQGSYNSPLHF.

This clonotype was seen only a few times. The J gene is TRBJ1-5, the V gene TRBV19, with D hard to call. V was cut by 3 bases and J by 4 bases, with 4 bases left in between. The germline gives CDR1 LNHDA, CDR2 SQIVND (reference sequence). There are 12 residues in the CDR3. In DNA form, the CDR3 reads TGTGCCAGTAGTATGCTTAATCAGCCCCAGCATTTT. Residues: CASSMLNQPQHF.

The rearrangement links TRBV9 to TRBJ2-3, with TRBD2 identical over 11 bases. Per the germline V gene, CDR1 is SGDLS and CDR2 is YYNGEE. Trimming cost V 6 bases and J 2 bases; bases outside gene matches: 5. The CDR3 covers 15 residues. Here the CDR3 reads CASTPTSGVTDTQYF. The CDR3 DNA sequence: TGTGCCAGCACCCCGACTAGCGGGGTCACAGATACGCAGTATTTT.

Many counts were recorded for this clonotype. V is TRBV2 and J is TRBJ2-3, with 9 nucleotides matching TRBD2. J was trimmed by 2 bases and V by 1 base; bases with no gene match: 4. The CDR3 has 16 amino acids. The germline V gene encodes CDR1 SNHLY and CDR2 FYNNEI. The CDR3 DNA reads TGTGCCAGCAGTGAAGTGACTAGCGGTTTCACAGATACGCAGTATTTT. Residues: CASSEVTSGFTDTQYF. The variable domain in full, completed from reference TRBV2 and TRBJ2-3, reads EPEVTQTPSHQVTQMGQEVILRCVPISNHLYFYWYRQILGQKVEFLVSFYNNEISEKSEIFDDQFSVERPDGSNFTLKIRSTKLEDSAMYFCASSEVTSGFTDTQYFGPGTRLTVL.

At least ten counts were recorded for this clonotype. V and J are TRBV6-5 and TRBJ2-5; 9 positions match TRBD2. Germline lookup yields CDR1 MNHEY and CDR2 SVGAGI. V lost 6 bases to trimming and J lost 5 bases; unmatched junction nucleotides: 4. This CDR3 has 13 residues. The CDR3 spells CASRLAGSETQYF. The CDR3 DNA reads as TGTGCCAGCAGGCTAGCGGGGTCGGAGACCCAGTACTTC.

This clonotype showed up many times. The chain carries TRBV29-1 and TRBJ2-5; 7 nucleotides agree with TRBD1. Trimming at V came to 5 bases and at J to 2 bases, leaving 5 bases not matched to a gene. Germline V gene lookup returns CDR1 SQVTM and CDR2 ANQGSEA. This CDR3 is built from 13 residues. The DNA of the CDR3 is TGCAGCGTTCCTTACAGGGGACAAGAGACCCAGTACTTC. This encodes CSVPYRGQETQYF.

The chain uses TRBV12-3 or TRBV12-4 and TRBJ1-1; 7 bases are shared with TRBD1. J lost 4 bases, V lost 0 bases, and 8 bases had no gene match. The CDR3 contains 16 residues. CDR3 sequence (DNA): TGTGCCAGCAGTTTAGCACAGGGGAAAGGAGGCACTGAAGCTTTCTTT. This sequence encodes CASSLAQGKGGTEAFF.

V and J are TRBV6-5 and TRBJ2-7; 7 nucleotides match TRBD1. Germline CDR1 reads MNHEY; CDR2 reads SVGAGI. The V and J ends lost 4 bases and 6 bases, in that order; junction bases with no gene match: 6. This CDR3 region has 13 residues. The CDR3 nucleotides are TGTGCCAGCAGTTCCTCCGGGACAGCCGAGCAGTACTTC. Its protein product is CASSSSGTAEQYF.

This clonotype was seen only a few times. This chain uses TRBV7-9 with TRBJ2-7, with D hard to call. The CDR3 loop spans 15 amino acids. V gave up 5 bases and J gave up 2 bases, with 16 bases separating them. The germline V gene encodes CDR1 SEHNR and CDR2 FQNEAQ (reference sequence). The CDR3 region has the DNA TGTGCCAGCAGCCATATCCCTCACCAGGCCTACGAGCAGTACTTC. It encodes CASSHIPHQAYEQYF.

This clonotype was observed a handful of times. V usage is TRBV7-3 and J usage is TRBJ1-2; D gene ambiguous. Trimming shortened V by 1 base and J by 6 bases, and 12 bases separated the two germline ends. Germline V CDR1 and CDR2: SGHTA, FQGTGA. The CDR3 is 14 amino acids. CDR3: CASSLRGEGNGYTF. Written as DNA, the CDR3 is TGTGCCAGCAGCTTAAGGGGTGAGGGAAATGGCTACACCTTC.

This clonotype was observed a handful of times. CDR3 sequence reads: CASSFQRGGATYEQYF. The CDR3 region has the DNA TGTGCCAGCAGCTTTCAGCGGGGGGGCGCTACCTACGAGCAGTACTTC. This sequence joins TRBV7-2 and TRBJ2-7; 10 bases agree with TRBD2. The trim removed 3 bases at V and 2 bases at J, leaving 7 bases unmatched. This CDR3 comprises 16 residues. CDR1 and CDR2 (germline): SGHTA, FQGNSA. The whole variable domain, remainder taken from reference TRBV7-2 and TRBJ2-7, is GAGVSQSPSNKVTEKGKDVELRCDPISGHTALYWYRQSLGQGLEFLIYFQGNSAPDKSGLPSDRFSAERTGGSVSTLTIQRTQQEDSAVYLCASSFQRGGATYEQYFGPGTRLTVT.

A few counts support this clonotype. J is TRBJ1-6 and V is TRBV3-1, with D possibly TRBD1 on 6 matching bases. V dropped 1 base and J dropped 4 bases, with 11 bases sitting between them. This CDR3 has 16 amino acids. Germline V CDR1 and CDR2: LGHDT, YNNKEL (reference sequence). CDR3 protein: CASSQVAQGYNSPLHF. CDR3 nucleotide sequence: TGTGCCAGCAGCCAAGTAGCACAGGGATATAATTCACCCCTCCACTTT.

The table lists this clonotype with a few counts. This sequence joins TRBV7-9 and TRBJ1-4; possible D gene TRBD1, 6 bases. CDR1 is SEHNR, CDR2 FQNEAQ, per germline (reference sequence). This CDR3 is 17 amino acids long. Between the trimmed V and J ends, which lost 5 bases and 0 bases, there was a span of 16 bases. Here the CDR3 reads CASSRGQGWATNEKLFF. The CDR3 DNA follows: TGTGCCAGCAGCCGGGGGCAGGGTTGGGCAACTAATGAAAAACTGTTTTTT.

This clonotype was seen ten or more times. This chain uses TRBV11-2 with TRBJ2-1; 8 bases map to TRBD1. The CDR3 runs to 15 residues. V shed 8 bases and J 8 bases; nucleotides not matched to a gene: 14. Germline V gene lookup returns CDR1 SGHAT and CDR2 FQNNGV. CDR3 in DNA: TGTGCCAGCGCGAAGAGGACAGGGTATGGTGATGAGCAGTTCTTC. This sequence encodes CASAKRTGYGDEQFF.

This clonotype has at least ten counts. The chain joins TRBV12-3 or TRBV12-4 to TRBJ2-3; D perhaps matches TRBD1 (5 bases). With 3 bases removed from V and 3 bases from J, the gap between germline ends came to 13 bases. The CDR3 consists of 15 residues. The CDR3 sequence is CASSLSPHRTDTQYF. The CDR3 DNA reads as TGTGCCAGCAGTTTGTCCCCGCACAGGACAGATACGCAGTATTTT.

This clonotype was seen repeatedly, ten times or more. The CDR3 nucleotides read TGTGCCAGCAGCTTAGGACTAGGTTTTCCCGAGCAGTACTTC. Translation gives CASSLGLGFPEQYF. This sequence joins TRBV7-9 and TRBJ2-7; weak D call: TRBD2 (6 bases). Trimming cost V 1 base and J 6 bases, with 13 bases left between them. Germline CDR1 reads SEHNR; CDR2 reads FQNEAQ (reference sequence). The CDR3 contains 14 residues.

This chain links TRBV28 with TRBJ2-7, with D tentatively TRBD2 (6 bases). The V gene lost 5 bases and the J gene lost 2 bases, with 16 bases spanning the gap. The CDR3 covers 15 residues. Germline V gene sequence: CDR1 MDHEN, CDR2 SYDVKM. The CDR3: CASSKGGRVPYEQYF. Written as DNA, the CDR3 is TGTGCCAGCAGTAAGGGAGGCAGGGTCCCCTACGAGCAGTACTTC.

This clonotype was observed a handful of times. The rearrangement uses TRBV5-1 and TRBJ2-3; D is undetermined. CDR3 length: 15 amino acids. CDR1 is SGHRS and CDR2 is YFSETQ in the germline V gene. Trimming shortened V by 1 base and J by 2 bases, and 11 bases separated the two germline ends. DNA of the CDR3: TGCGCCAGCAGCTTGTCGGGTAGGGCCACAGATACGCAGTATTTT. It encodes CASSLSGRATDTQYF.